This passage covers 6 T cell receptor beta chains from one sample sequenced in a study of shared clonotypes between healthy human individuals. Repertoires were generated with immunoSEQ multiplex PCR, while TCRdb's copy carries only in-frame clones and drops some. The sample holds around 2.5 million clones, roughly 93% seen once. Sequenced material: naive CD4+ T cells from PBMCs. Subset described: CD45RA+ positively selected. The receptors were gathered from a young man in good health. Some clones in this sample may be carry-over from other donors' samples.

The rearrangement uses TRBV9 and TRBJ2-7; 9 bases fit TRBD2. V trimming: 0 bases; J trimming: 1 base; junction bases outside the gene matches: 8. The CDR3 is 17 residues long. CDR1 is SGDLS, CDR2 YYNGEE, per germline. The DNA for the CDR3 is TGTGCCAGCAGCGTAGCTGATGCGGGAGGGAGGTCCTACGAGCAGTACTTC. Translated, it gives CASSVADAGGRSYEQYF.

The rearrangement links TRBV2 to TRBJ1-3; 8 bases map to TRBD1. Germline V gives CDR1 SNHLY, CDR2 FYNNEI. The J segment lost 4 bases and the V segment lost 7 bases, leaving 6 bases of the junction unmatched. The CDR3 runs 14 residues. The CDR3 DNA reads TGTGCCAGCACACCTACAGGGGGAGGAAACACCATATATTTT. Protein product: CASTPTGGGNTIYF.

This chain connects TRBV6-5 to TRBJ2-2, with D unclear. Trimming removed 2 bases at V and 0 bases at J, with 7 bases between. The V gene's germline CDR1 is MNHEY and CDR2 SVGAGI. This CDR3 contains 15 residues. The CDR3 DNA follows: TGTGCCAGCAGTTACAGGCAAACGAACACCGGGGAGCTGTTTTTT. Protein sequence: CASSYRQTNTGELFF.

The V and J genes are TRBV18 and TRBJ1-4; D not certain. Trimming left V 2 bases short and J 8 bases short, with 12 bases between. This CDR3 has 14 amino acids. Germline CDR1 and CDR2: KGHSH and LQKENI. DNA for the CDR3: TGTGCCAGCTCACCAGGGCTTGTAGCAGAAAAACTGTTTTTT. This encodes CASSPGLVAEKLFF.

The genes are TRBV28 and TRBJ2-3; 8 bases fit TRBD2. V shed 6 bases, J shed 7 bases, and the junction held 12 bases outside the gene matches. The length of the CDR3 is 15 residues. Germline V gene lookup returns CDR1 MDHEN and CDR2 SYDVKM. CDR3 in amino acids: CASSPSGSPANTQYF. The CDR3, as DNA: TGTGCCAGCAGCCCCAGCGGGAGCCCCGCAAATACGCAGTATTTT.

This chain joins TRBV6-6 and TRBJ2-5, with TRBD1 matching over 9 bases. The CDR3 has 16 amino acids. V dropped 2 bases and J dropped 4; count of bases not matched to a gene: 8. Germline V gene lookup returns CDR1 MNHNY and CDR2 SVGAGI (reference sequence). CDR3 amino acids: CASSYPDRGGGETQYF. CDR3 coding DNA: TGTGCCAGCAGTTACCCCGACAGGGGGGGAGGAGAGACCCAGTACTTC.